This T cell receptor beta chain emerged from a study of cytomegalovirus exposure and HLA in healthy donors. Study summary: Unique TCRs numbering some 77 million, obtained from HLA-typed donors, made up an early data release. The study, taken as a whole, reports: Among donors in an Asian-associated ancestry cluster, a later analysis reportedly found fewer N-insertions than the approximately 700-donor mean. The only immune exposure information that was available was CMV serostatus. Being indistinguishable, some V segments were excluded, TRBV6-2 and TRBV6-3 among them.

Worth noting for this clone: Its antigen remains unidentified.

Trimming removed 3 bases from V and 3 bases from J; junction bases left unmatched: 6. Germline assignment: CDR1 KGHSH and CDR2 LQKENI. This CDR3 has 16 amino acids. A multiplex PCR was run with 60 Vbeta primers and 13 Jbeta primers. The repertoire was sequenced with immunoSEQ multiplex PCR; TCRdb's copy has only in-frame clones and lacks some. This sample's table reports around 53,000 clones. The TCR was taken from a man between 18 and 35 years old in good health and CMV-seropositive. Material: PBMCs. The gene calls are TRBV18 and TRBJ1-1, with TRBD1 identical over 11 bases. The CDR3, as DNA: TGTGCCAGCTCACCTATCGGACAGGGGGCCTACACTGAAGCTTTCTTT. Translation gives CASSPIGQGAYTEAFF.